The 17 T cell receptor beta chains below all came from one sample that was sequenced in a study of blood T cell repertoires in COVID-19. Here immunoSEQ multiplex PCR was the method, and the copy in TCRdb shows in-frame clones only, minus some. Among around 120,000 clones listed, about two thirds were seen once. Material for sequencing was peripheral blood. The receptors here all came from a human donor with acute or convalescent COVID-19. The donor label of this sample is uncertain.

This CDR3 is CASSRGHLSSGNTIYF. The CDR3 region has the DNA TGTGCCAGCAGCCGGGGACACCTCAGCTCTGGAAACACCATATATTTT. The chain carries TRBV3-1 (or the pseudogene TRBV3-2) and TRBJ1-3; TRBD1 might be the D (6 bases). The CDR3 runs to 16 residues. V lost 4 bases and J lost 0, with 13 bases in between. Germline V gives CDR1 LGHDT, CDR2 YNNKEL (reference sequence).

The chain links TRBV27 to TRBJ2-1, with 13 bases identical to TRBD2. V trimming: 2 bases; J trimming: 6 bases; junction bases outside the gene matches: 1. This CDR3 comprises 15 residues. Germline V gives CDR1 MNHEY, CDR2 SMNVEV (reference sequence). In DNA, the CDR3 is TGTGCCAGCAGTTTAGGGACTAGCGGGGCCAATGAGCAGTTCTTC. It codes for CASSLGTSGANEQFF.

The rearrangement uses TRBV6-4 and TRBJ2-3, with 14 bases lining up with TRBD2. CDR1 MRHNA and CDR2 SNTAGT come from the germline V gene. J gave up 5 bases and V 3 bases, and 1 base lay outside the gene matches. The CDR3 contains 15 residues. Here the CDR3 reads CASSETSGGGDTQYF. CDR3 nucleotide sequence: TGTGCCAGCAGTGAGACTAGCGGGGGGGGAGATACGCAGTATTTT.

CDR3 nucleotides: TGTGGACACCCACCACCCGGGACAGTCCCCTCTGGGGCCAACGTCCTGACTTTC. Protein: CGHPPPGTVPSGANVLTF. This chain joins TRBV25-1 and TRBJ2-6, with 7 bases lining up with TRBD1. This CDR3 has 18 amino acids. Germline loops: CDR1 MGHDK, CDR2 SYGVNS.

The gene calls are TRBV24-1 and TRBJ1-2; 10 nucleotides match TRBD1. Germline V gene sequence: CDR1 KGHDR, CDR2 SFDVKD. V lost 3 bases, J lost 8 bases, and 5 bases stayed unmatched. The CDR3 has 14 residues. CDR3 bases: TGTGCCACCAGTGATGCGGGACAGGGGAGCGGCTACACCTTC. This encodes CATSDAGQGSGYTF.

This clone was seen more than once but under ten times. The chain couples TRBV13 to TRBJ2-7; maybe TRBD1 (6 bases). CDR1 and CDR2 from the germline V gene are PRHDT and FYEKMQ (reference sequence). The V and J ends lost 0 bases and 1 base respectively, with 7 bases between them. The CDR3 contains 14 residues. The CDR3 DNA reads TGTGCCAGCAGCTTAGGCGGGACATCCTACGAGCAGTACTTC. This sequence encodes CASSLGGTSYEQYF.

The chain joins TRBV5-1 to TRBJ2-1; D possibly corresponds to TRBD1 (6 bases). The CDR3 runs 13 residues. Trimming cost V 0 bases and J 5 bases, with 6 bases left between them. Germline V gene data show CDR1 as SGHRS and CDR2 as YFSETQ. The CDR3 loop is CASSLGQDNEQFF. The CDR3 nucleotides are TGCGCCAGCAGCTTGGGACAGGACAATGAGCAGTTCTTC.

The CDR3 reads CASRDGASTDTQYF. For the CDR3, the DNA is TGTGCCAGCAGAGACGGAGCTAGCACAGATACGCAGTATTTT. The chain joins TRBV6-5 to TRBJ2-3, with no clear D. The germline V gene encodes CDR1 MNHEY and CDR2 SVGAGI. CDR3 size: 14 residues. The V and J ends lost 6 bases and 0 bases respectively, with 10 bases between them.

This chain links TRBV4-1 with TRBJ2-7; TRBD1 matches 9 bases. The germline gives CDR1 MGHRA, CDR2 YSYEKL. V was clipped by 0 bases and J by 3 bases; unmatched bases: 6. The CDR3 covers 16 residues. CDR3 DNA sequence: TGCGCCAGCAGCCAAGACTACGGGACAGGGTTCTACGAGCAGTACTTC. Its translation: CASSQDYGTGFYEQYF.

The sample holds many counts of this clone. This chain connects TRBV2 to TRBJ1-5; maybe TRBD1 (6 bases). Trimming left V 5 bases short and J 1 base short, with 9 bases between. The CDR3 sequence is 14 residues long. Germline loops: CDR1 SNHLY, CDR2 FYNNEI. The CDR3 DNA sequence: TGTGCCAGCAGTCTCGACAGGAGCAATCAGCCCCAGCATTTT. Translating it yields CASSLDRSNQPQHF.

This clone was seen at least ten times. The chain is built from TRBV19 and TRBJ1-5; perhaps TRBD1 as D (6 bases). The CDR3 length is 15 residues. Germline assignment: CDR1 LNHDA and CDR2 SQIVND (reference sequence). Trimming cost V 6 bases and J 10 bases, with 22 bases left between them. Written as DNA, the CDR3 is TGTGCCAGTAGCCTGGACGGGGGGCCGAGGGATCCCCAGCATTTT. Translated, it gives CASSLDGGPRDPQHF.

This clone was seen only once. The chain joins TRBV12-3 or TRBV12-4 to TRBJ2-1; TRBD2 matches 7 bases. Germline trimming cut 6 bases from V and 9 bases from J; bases unmatched to any gene: 8. The CDR3 covers 13 residues. The CDR3 coding sequence is TGTGCCAGCAGCCTTACTAGCGCCGGTGAGCAGTTCTTC. It is translated as CASSLTSAGEQFF.

The gene calls are TRBV9 and TRBJ1-2, with 9 positions matching TRBD1. Germline CDR1 and CDR2: SGDLS and YYNGEE. V was pared by 3 bases and J by 8 bases, with 11 bases of the junction left unmatched. This CDR3 region has 15 residues. CDR3 bases: TGTGCCAGCAGCGCAACCGGGACAGGGCCCTGGGGCTACACCTTC. This sequence encodes CASSATGTGPWGYTF.

This clone has just one count. The V and J genes are TRBV7-8 and TRBJ1-5; D possibly corresponds to TRBD1 (5 bases). Between the trimmed V and J ends, which lost 1 base and 3 bases, there was a span of 19 bases. The CDR3 length is 18 residues. CDR1 is SGHVS, CDR2 FQNEAQ, per germline. Here the CDR3 reads CASSLGSRGTAANQPQHF. CDR3 nucleotide sequence: TGTGCCAGCAGCTTAGGGAGCCGCGGGACGGCCGCCAATCAGCCCCAGCATTTT.

The rearrangement uses TRBV7-9 and TRBJ1-1; 9 nucleotides line up with TRBD1. CDR1 and CDR2 (germline): SEHNR, FQNEAQ (reference sequence). The CDR3 is made up of 17 amino acids. The V gene end was trimmed by 5 bases and the J gene end by 0 bases; junction bases not matched to a gene: 10. The CDR3 reads CASSPGRQGGMNTEAFF. The CDR3 DNA follows: TGTGCCAGCAGCCCCGGACGACAGGGGGGAATGAACACTGAAGCTTTCTTT.

The J gene is TRBJ2-1, the V gene TRBV5-8, with 7 bases aligning to TRBD1. V was pared by 4 bases and J by 0 bases, with 4 bases of the junction left unmatched. The CDR3 covers 15 residues. Germline V CDR1 and CDR2: SGHTS, YDEGEE. The CDR3 region has the DNA TGTGCCAGCAGCCCAAGGGGGCGCTCCTACAATGAGCAGTTCTTC. This codes for CASSPRGRSYNEQFF.

The chain links TRBV2 to TRBJ1-4; a weak D match, TRBD1 (5 bases). This CDR3 spans 15 amino acids. Germline V gene sequence: CDR1 SNHLY, CDR2 FYNNEI. With 5 bases removed from V and 4 bases from J, the gap between germline ends came to 14 bases. CDR3: CASSMGLRINEKLFF. The CDR3 DNA follows: TGTGCCAGCAGTATGGGGCTACGGATTAATGAAAAACTGTTTTTT.